This T cell receptor beta chain was captured by sequencing in a study of shared clonotypes between healthy human individuals. Whole-study findings and limits: Collection of samples was limited to blood; tissue repertoires likely differ. On the whole, naive subsets had larger estimated richness than memory subsets had.

In the naive CD8 group, cells lacked CD45RO and were positively selected for CCR7, so terminally differentiated effector memory CD45RA+ cells were left out. Remarks on this clone: Its target is not known.

The study ran the assay at deep level. Every subset had its genomic DNA shared out evenly among several immunoSEQ plates. The repertoire was sequenced with immunoSEQ multiplex PCR; TCRdb's copy has only in-frame clones and lacks some. Among roughly 1,800,000 clones, just under 95% were seen once, and the ten largest hold 0.9% to 1.5%. The CDR3 covers 13 residues. Looked up from germline, CDR1 is MDHEN and CDR2 is SYDVKM. Between the trimmed V and J ends, which lost 7 bases and 8 bases, there was a span of 15 bases. The sample comprised naive CD8+ T cells sorted from blood. The clonotype comes from a man aged 18-30 years in good health. The rearrangement links TRBV28 to TRBJ1-5; no firm D call. The CDR3 loop reads CASTFRYGEPQHF. CDR3 nucleotide sequence: TGTGCCAGCACCTTTAGGTACGGGGAGCCCCAGCATTTT.